These 9 T cell receptor beta chains share one sample of origin, sequenced in a study of cytomegalovirus exposure and HLA in healthy donors. This PCR relied on a set of 60 Vbeta primers and 13 Jbeta primers. Libraries were prepared by immunoSEQ multiplex PCR; TCRdb keeps only in-frame clonotypes and omits some of them. The sample includes about 160,000 clones, over 70% of them seen just once. The sequenced sample was PBMCs. Receptors were obtained from a woman aged 50 to 60 in good health and CMV-seropositive.

The V and J genes are TRBV5-4 and TRBJ2-7, with TRBD1 identical over 10 bases. J gave up 0 bases and V 0 bases, and 0 bases lay outside the gene matches. CDR3 length: 15 residues. CDR1 and CDR2 from the germline V gene are SGHNT and YYREEE (reference sequence). The CDR3 sequence is CASSLGTGGSYEQYF. For the CDR3, the DNA is TGTGCCAGCAGCTTGGGGACAGGGGGCTCCTACGAGCAGTACTTC. The variable domain in full, completed from reference TRBV5-4 and TRBJ2-7, reads ETGVTQSPTHLIKTRGQQVTLRCSSQSGHNTVSWYQQALGQGPQFIFQYYREEENGRGNFPPRFSGLQFPNYSSELNVNALELDDSALYLCASSLGTGGSYEQYFGPGTRLTVT.

This clone appeared a few times. The chain employs TRBV25-1 and TRBJ1-1, with TRBD1 as a possible D gene (6 bases). The CDR3 runs to 15 residues. V shed 2 bases and J shed 0 bases, with 10 bases lying between them. Per the germline V gene, CDR1 is MGHDK and CDR2 is SYGVNS. The CDR3 spells CASSEPGAMNTEAFF. The CDR3 region has the DNA TGTGCCAGCAGTGAACCAGGGGCTATGAACACTGAAGCTTTCTTT.

This clone was counted only a few times. The chain uses TRBV5-4 and TRBJ1-1; D is perhaps TRBD1 (5 bases). CDR1 and CDR2 (germline): SGHNT, YYREEE (reference sequence). Between the trimmed V and J ends, which lost 4 bases and 4 bases, there was a span of 14 bases. The length of the CDR3 is 14 residues. The CDR3: CASSLPDGGTEAFF. CDR3 nucleotides: TGTGCCAGCAGCCTCCCGGACGGGGGCACTGAAGCTTTCTTT.

J is TRBJ2-3 and V is TRBV19; D is unclear. In germline, CDR1 is LNHDA, CDR2 SQIVND (reference sequence). The CDR3 extends over 15 amino acids. The germline V and J ends were trimmed by 5 bases and 1 base, with 13 bases remaining between them. This CDR3 reads CASSAPEPGTDTQYF. The CDR3 bases are TGTGCCAGTAGTGCCCCGGAGCCGGGCACAGATACGCAGTATTTT. Full variable domain (remainder filled in from reference TRBV19 and TRBJ2-3): DGGITQSPKYLFRKEGQNVTLSCEQNLNHDAMYWYRQDPGQGLRLIYYSQIVNDFQKGDIAEGYSVSREKKESFPLTVTSAQKNPTAFYLCASSAPEPGTDTQYFGPGTRLTVL.

This clone was picked up one time. Its ends do not fully match the called genes, so a read error is possible. This sample also contains other DNA sequences that code for the same CDR3. The genes are TRBV7-2 and TRBJ1-1, with 12 bases aligning to TRBD1. The CDR3 loop spans 16 amino acids. Germline V gene lookup returns CDR1 SGHTA and CDR2 FQGNSA. The CDR3 reads CASSLGTGGLGTEAFF. The CDR3 DNA reads as TGCGCCAGCAGCCTCGGGACAGGGGGCTTGGGCACTGAAGCTTTCTTT.

This sequence joins TRBV5-1 and TRBJ2-2; 7 positions match TRBD1. V lost 4 bases, J lost 4 bases, and 4 bases stayed unmatched. CDR1 and CDR2 from the germline V gene are SGHRS and YFSETQ. The CDR3 consists of 14 residues. CDR3 loop: CASSTQGVTGELFF. The CDR3 nucleotides read TGCGCCAGCAGCACCCAGGGGGTCACCGGGGAGCTGTTTTTT.

CDR3 loop: CASSLDQGNSPLHF. The CDR3 bases are TGCGCCAGCAGCTTGGACCAGGGGAATTCACCCCTCCACTTT. This chain connects TRBV5-1 to TRBJ1-6; D is possibly TRBD1 (6 bases). The CDR3 extends over 14 amino acids. Per the germline V gene, CDR1 is SGHRS and CDR2 is YFSETQ. Trimming removed 0 bases at V and 7 bases at J, with 8 bases between.

This chain joins TRBV4-1 and TRBJ1-1; D not resolved. The germline V gene encodes CDR1 MGHRA and CDR2 YSYEKL. The CDR3 length is 14 residues. V was pared by 4 bases and J by 6 bases, with 15 bases between. CDR3 amino acids: CASSRPTGGAEAFF. Here the CDR3 DNA reads TGCGCCAGCAGCCGACCGACGGGTGGCGCTGAAGCTTTCTTT.

This CDR3 reads CASSGGGLANTEAFF. Written as DNA, the CDR3 is TGTGCCAGCAGTGGGGGGGGTTTGGCTAACACTGAAGCTTTCTTT. The chain employs TRBV2 and TRBJ1-1; TRBD1 might be the D (5 bases). This CDR3 contains 15 residues. Looked up from germline, CDR1 is SNHLY and CDR2 is FYNNEI. Between the trimmed V and J ends, which lost 4 bases and 2 bases, there was a span of 14 bases.